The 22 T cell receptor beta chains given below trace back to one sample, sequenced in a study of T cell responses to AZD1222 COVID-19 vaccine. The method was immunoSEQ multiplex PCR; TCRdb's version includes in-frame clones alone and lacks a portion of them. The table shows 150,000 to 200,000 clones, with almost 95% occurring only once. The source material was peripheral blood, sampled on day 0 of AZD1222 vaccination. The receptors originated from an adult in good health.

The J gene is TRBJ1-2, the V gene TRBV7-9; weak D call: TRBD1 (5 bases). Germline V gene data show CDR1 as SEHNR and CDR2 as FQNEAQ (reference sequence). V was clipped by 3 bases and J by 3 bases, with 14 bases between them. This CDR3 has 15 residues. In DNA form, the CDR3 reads TGTGCCAGCAGCTTTAGCTCGGACAAGTACTATGGCTACACCTTC. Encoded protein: CASSFSSDKYYGYTF.

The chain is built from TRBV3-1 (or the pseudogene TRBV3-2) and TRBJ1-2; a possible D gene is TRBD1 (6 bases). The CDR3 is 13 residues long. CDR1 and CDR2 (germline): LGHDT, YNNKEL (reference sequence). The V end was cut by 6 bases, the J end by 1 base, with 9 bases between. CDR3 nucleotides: TGTGCCAGCAGACTGGACAGTAACTATGGCTACACCTTC. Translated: CASRLDSNYGYTF.

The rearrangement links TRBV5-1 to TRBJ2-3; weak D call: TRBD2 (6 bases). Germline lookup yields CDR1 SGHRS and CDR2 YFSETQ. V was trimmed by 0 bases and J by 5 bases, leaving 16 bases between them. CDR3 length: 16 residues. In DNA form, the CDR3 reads TGCGCCAGCAGCTTGGCTGCGGGTACCGGGAGAGATACGCAGTATTTT. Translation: CASSLAAGTGRDTQYF.

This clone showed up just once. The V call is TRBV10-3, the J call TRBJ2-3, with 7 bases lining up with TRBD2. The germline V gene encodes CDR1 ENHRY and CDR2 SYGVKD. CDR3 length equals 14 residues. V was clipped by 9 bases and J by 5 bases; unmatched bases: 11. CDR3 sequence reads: CAIASSGDGDTQYF. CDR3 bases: TGTGCCATTGCCTCGAGCGGGGATGGAGATACGCAGTATTTT.

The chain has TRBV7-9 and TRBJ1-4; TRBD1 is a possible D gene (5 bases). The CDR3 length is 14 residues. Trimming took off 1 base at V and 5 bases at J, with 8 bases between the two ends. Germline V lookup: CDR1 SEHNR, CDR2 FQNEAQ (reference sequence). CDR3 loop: CASSLGTSNEKLFF. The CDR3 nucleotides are TGTGCCAGCAGCTTAGGGACAAGCAATGAAAAACTGTTTTTT.

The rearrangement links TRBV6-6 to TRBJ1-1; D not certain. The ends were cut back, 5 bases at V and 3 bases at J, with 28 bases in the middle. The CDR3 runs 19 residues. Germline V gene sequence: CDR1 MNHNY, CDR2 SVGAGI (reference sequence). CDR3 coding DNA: TGTGCCAGCAGTCCCACTTACTGGGCCCGCCGGGGTCCGGACACTGAAGCTTTCTTT. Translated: CASSPTYWARRGPDTEAFF.

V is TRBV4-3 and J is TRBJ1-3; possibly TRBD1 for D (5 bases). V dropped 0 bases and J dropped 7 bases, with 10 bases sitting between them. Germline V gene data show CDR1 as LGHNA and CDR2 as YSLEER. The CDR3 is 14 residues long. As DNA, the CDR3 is TGCGCCAGCAGCCAAGATCGGGGGAAGAACACCATATATTTT. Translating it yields CASSQDRGKNTIYF.

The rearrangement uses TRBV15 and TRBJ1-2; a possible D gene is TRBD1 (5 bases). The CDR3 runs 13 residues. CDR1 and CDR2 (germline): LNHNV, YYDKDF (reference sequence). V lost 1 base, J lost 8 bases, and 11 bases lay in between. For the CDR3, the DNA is TGTGCCACCAGCAGAGGCGAGGGGTGGGGCTACACCTTC. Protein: CATSRGEGWGYTF.

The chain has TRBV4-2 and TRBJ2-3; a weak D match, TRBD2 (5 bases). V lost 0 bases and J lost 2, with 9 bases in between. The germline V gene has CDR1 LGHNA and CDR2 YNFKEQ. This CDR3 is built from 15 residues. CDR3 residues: CASSQDPDFTDTQYF. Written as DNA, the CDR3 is TGTGCCAGCAGCCAAGATCCGGACTTCACAGATACGCAGTATTTT.

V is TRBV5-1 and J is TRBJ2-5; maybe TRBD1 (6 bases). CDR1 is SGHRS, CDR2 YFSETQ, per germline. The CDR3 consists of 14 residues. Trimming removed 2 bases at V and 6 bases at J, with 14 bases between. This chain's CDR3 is CASSLLTGRKTQYF. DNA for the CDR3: TGCGCCAGCAGCTTACTGACAGGTCGAAAGACCCAGTACTTC.

The CDR3 DNA reads as TGTGCCAGCAGTTTCGCAGGTGTGAACACTGAAGCTTTCTTT. Protein product: CASSFAGVNTEAFF. The chain recombines TRBV27 with TRBJ1-1, with D unclear. CDR3 length equals 14 residues. The V gene lost 3 bases and the J gene lost 0 bases, with 8 bases spanning the gap. Germline V gives CDR1 MNHEY, CDR2 SMNVEV (reference sequence).

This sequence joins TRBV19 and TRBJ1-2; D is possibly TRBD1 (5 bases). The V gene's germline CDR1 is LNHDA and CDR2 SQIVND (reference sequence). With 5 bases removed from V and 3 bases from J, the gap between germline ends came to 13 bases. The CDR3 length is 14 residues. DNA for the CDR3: TGTGCCAGTAGTTTCGGCCAGGGAGACTATGGCTACACCTTC. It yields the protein CASSFGQGDYGYTF.

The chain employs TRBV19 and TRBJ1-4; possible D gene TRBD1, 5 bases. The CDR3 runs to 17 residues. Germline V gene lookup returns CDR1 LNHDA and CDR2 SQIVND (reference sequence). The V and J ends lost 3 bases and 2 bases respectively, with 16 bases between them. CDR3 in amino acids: CASSIPIPGGTNEKLFF. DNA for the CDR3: TGTGCCAGTAGTATCCCAATCCCGGGGGGTACTAATGAAAAACTGTTTTTT.

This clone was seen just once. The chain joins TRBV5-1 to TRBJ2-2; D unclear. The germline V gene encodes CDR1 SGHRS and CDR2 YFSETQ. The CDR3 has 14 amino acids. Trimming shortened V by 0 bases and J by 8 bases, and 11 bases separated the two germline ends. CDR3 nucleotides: TGCGCCAGCAGCTTGGCAAGCCAGGTGGGGGAGCTGTTTTTT. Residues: CASSLASQVGELFF.

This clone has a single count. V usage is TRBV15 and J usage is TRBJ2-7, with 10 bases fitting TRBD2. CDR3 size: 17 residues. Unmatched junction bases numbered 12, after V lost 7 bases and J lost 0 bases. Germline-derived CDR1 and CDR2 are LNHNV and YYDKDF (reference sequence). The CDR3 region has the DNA TGTGCCACCACTGCTAGCGGGGGCGCGTCCGCCTCCTACGAGCAGTACTTC. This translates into CATTASGGASASYEQYF.

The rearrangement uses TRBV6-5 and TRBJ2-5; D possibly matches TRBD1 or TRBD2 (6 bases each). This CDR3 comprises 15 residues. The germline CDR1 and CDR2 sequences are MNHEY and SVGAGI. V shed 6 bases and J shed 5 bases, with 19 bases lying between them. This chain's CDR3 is CASRPLLGGAETQYF. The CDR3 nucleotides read TGTGCCAGCAGACCACTCTTGGGGGGCGCGGAGACCCAGTACTTC.

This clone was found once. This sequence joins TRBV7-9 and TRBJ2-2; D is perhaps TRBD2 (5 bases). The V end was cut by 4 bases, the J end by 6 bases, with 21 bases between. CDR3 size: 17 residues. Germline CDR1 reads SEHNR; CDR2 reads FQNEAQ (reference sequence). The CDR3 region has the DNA TGTGCCAGCAGCTCGGATCGGGCTAGCAGACGGTCCGGGGAGCTGTTTTTT. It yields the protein CASSSDRASRRSGELFF.

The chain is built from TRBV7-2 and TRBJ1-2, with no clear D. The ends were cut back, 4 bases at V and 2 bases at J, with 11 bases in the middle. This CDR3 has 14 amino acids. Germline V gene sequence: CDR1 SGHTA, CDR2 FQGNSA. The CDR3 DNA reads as TGTGCCAGCAGCTGGTTGACTCTCAACTATGGCTACACCTTC. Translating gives CASSWLTLNYGYTF. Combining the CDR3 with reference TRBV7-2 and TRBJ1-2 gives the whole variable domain GAGVSQSPSNKVTEKGKDVELRCDPISGHTALYWYRQSLGQGLEFLIYFQGNSAPDKSGLPSDRFSAERTGGSVSTLTIQRTQQEDSAVYLCASSWLTLNYGYTFGSGTRLTVV.

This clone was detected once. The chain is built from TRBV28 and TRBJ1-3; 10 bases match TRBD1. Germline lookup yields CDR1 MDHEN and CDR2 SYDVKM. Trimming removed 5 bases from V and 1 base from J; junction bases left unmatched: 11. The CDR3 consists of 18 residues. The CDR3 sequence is CASSTPGTGDESGNTIYF. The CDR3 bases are TGTGCCAGCAGTACTCCCGGGACAGGGGATGAATCTGGAAACACCATATATTTT.

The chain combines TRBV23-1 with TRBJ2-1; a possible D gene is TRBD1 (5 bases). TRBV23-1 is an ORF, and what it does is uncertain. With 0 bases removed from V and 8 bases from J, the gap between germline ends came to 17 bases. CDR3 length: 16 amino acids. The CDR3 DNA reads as TGCGCCAGCAGTCAATCCGGTGGGGCACGGGTGGATGAGCAGTTCTTC. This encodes CASSQSGGARVDEQFF.

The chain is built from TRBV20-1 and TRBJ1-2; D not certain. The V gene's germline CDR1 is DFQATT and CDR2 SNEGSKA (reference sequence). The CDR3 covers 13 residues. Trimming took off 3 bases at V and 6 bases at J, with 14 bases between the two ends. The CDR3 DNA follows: TGCAGTGCTAGTAGTTCTCGCCCCGATGGCTACACCTTC. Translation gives CSASSSRPDGYTF.

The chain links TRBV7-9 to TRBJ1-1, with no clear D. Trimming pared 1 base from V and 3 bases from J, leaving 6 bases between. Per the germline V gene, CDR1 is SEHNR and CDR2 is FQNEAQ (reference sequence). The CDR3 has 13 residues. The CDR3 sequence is CASSLGVDTEAFF. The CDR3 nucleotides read TGTGCCAGCAGCTTAGGGGTAGACACTGAAGCTTTCTTT.